This note documents a single T cell receptor (beta chain) sequence. This CDR3 comprises 14 residues. Germline V gene sequence: CDR1 ENHRY, CDR2 SYGVKD. Trimming removed 3 bases from V and 4 bases from J, with 13 bases in between. The sample belongs to a study of T cell responses to AZD1222 COVID-19 vaccine. TCRdb keeps only in-frame clones here, not all; method: immunoSEQ multiplex PCR. The table records some 150,000 clones, 80% to 90% of them present only once. The clonotype comes from an adult in good health. This chain joins TRBV10-3 and TRBJ2-7; possibly TRBD2 for D (7 bases). This specimen consisted of peripheral blood, obtained on day 0 of AZD1222 vaccination. The CDR3 is CAISDSAGAYEQYF. CDR3 nucleotides: TGTGCCATCAGTGATTCTGCGGGGGCATACGAGCAGTACTTC.